This is a list of T cell receptor beta chains from one sample in a study of blood T cell repertoires in COVID-19. TCRdb's table, derived via immunoSEQ multiplex PCR, lists solely in-frame clones and lacks some. The table shows approximately 200,000 clones, with approximately 83% occurring only once. The sample taken for sequencing was peripheral blood. Source of these receptors: a woman between 50 and 59 years old with acute or convalescent COVID-19. Each CDR3 is given with its conserved first and last residue. A D gene is named only where the DNA matches it firmly. Where a row states a size, it is once, few, many or the class of an expanded clone; other rows omit it.

D gene	clone size	CDR3 length	V gene	J gene	CDR3 protein	CDR3 DNA
TRBD2	-	19	TRBV19	TRBJ2-1	CASRGGLAGVVQAYNEQFF	TGTGCCAGTAGGGGGGGGCTAGCGGGAGTCGTCCAGGCCTACAATGAGCAGTTCTTC
-	-	11	TRBV20-1	TRBJ2-7	CSATTSYEQYF	TGCAGTGCCACTACTTCCTACGAGCAGTACTTC
-	-	15	TRBV2	TRBJ1-4	CASSGPAASNEKLFF	TGTGCCAGCAGTGGACCGGCGGCTTCTAATGAAAAACTGTTTTTT
-	-	14	TRBV7-2	TRBJ1-6	CASSYGGAAPPLHF	TGTGCCAGCAGCTACGGGGGGGCTGCTCCACCCCTCCACTTT
TRBD1	-	12	TRBV2	TRBJ2-5	CASRTGIETQYF	TGTGCCAGCAGGACAGGGATTGAGACCCAGTACTTC
-	-	14	TRBV7-2	TRBJ1-5	CASSSQGSNQPQHF	TGTGCCAGCAGCTCCCAGGGTAGCAATCAGCCCCAGCATTTT
TRBD1	-	14	TRBV6-5	TRBJ1-5	CASSRDRVGQPQHF	TGTGCCAGCAGTCGCGACAGGGTAGGGCAGCCCCAGCATTTT
-	once	15	TRBV24-1	TRBJ2-2	CATSEYDWNTGELFF	TGTGCCACCAGTGAGTACGACTGGAACACCGGGGAGCTGTTTTTT
TRBD1	-	17	TRBV7-8	TRBJ2-2	CASSSGGRMLNTGELFF	TGTGCCAGCAGCTCAGGGGGTCGGATGCTCAACACCGGGGAGCTGTTTTTT
TRBD1	-	15	TRBV6-5	TRBJ1-2	CASSMGQAWPRGYTF	TGTGCCAGCAGTATGGGACAGGCCTGGCCGAGGGGCTACACCTTC
TRBD1	-	14	TRBV3-1/TRBV3-2	TRBJ1-1	CASSRGQGSTEAFF	TGTGCCAGCAGCCGAGGACAGGGTTCCACTGAAGCTTTCTTT
-	-	13	TRBV6-5	TRBJ1-1	CASSYGRDTEAFF	TGTGCCAGCAGTTACGGCAGGGACACTGAAGCTTTCTTT
-	-	14	TRBV19	TRBJ1-5	CATQQGVGNQPQHF	TGTGCCACCCAACAGGGAGTTGGCAATCAGCCCCAGCATTTT
TRBD1	-	15	TRBV28	TRBJ1-1	CASSLYGTGLVEAFF	TGTGCCAGCAGTTTATACGGGACAGGGCTTGTTGAAGCTTTCTTT
-	-	16	TRBV30	TRBJ1-3	CAWSFGSGVSGNTIYF	TGTGCCTGGAGTTTTGGCAGCGGCGTCTCTGGAAACACCATATATTTT
TRBD1	-	17	TRBV5-1	TRBJ2-1	CASSLAGTDRGSSEQFF	TGCGCCAGCAGCTTGGCCGGTACAGACAGGGGTAGTAGTGAGCAGTTCTTC
TRBD1	-	15	TRBV4-3	TRBJ1-1	CASSHLGQGNTEAFF	TGCGCCAGCAGCCACCTTGGACAGGGAAACACTGAAGCTTTCTTT
TRBD1	-	15	TRBV28	TRBJ2-7	CASSSYGTAAYEQYF	TGTGCCAGCAGTTCCTATGGGACAGCTGCCTACGAGCAGTACTTC
TRBD1	-	16	TRBV7-9	TRBJ2-3	CASSSGTGGGTDTQYF	TGTGCCAGCAGCTCCGGGACAGGGGGAGGCACAGATACGCAGTATTTT
TRBD1	-	12	TRBV7-9	TRBJ2-7	CASSLTGYEQYF	TGTGCCAGCAGCTTGACAGGGTACGAGCAGTACTTC
-	few	13	TRBV5-4	TRBJ1-1	CASSAPSHFEAFF	TGTGCCAGCAGCGCACCGAGCCACTTTGAAGCTTTCTTT
-	-	18	TRBV10-3	TRBJ2-2	CAISESGSGVGNTGELFF	TGTGCCATCAGTGAGTCGGGATCGGGGGTCGGCAACACCGGGGAGCTGTTTTTT
-	-	13	TRBV27	TRBJ2-2	CASKQGGTGELFF	TGTGCCAGCAAACAGGGGGGGACCGGGGAGCTGTTTTTT
TRBD1	-	15	TRBV13	TRBJ1-2	CASSLERGQAYGYTF	TGTGCCAGCAGCTTAGAGCGGGGACAGGCCTATGGCTACACCTTC
-	-	15	TRBV15	TRBJ2-7	CATSRVGGPSYEQYF	TGTGCCACCAGCAGAGTGGGAGGCCCCTCCTACGAGCAGTACTTC
TRBD2	-	17	TRBV5-1	TRBJ2-3	CASSPIGLAGGVDTQYF	TGCGCCAGCAGCCCAATCGGACTAGCGGGAGGTGTAGATACGCAGTATTTT
-	few	15	TRBV9	TRBJ2-2	CASSHSGGSTGELFF	TGTGCCAGCAGCCACTCAGGAGGGAGCACCGGGGAGCTGTTTTTT
-	few	14	TRBV9	TRBJ1-1	CASSVPTRGTEAFF	TGTGCCAGCAGCGTGCCTACAAGGGGCACTGAAGCTTTCTTT
TRBD1	-	14	TRBV6-4	TRBJ1-2	CASSPWTGLYGYTF	TGTGCCAGCAGCCCTTGGACAGGGCTCTATGGCTACACCTTC
-	few	14	TRBV20-1	TRBJ1-1	CSARGAGMDTEAFF	TGCAGTGCTCGTGGGGCGGGGATGGACACTGAAGCTTTCTTT
-	-	12	TRBV4-1	TRBJ1-5	CASSTLQGPQHF	TGCGCCAGCAGCACTCTTCAGGGGCCCCAGCATTTT
-	-	13	TRBV28	TRBJ1-6	CASSLYRNSPLHF	TGTGCCAGCAGTTTATATCGGAATTCACCCCTCCACTTT
TRBD1	-	18	TRBV7-8	TRBJ1-5	CASSLEGQGAEGNQPQHF	TGTGCCAGCAGCTTAGAAGGACAGGGGGCAGAGGGCAATCAGCCCCAGCATTTT
-	once	12	TRBV27	TRBJ1-2	CASSNGGYGYTF	TGTGCCAGCAGTAACGGAGGCTATGGCTACACCTTC
TRBD2	-	17	TRBV28	TRBJ2-1	CASSSPGGIRSYNEQFF	TGTGCCAGCAGTTCCCCGGGAGGGATCCGCTCCTACAATGAGCAGTTCTTC
TRBD2	-	14	TRBV3-1/TRBV3-2	TRBJ2-7	CASSQGGRDYEQYF	TGTGCCAGCAGCCAAGGAGGGAGGGACTACGAGCAGTACTTC
TRBD2	once	13	TRBV7-9	TRBJ2-1	CASTTLGGNEQFF	TGTGCCAGCACCACACTGGGAGGGAATGAGCAGTTCTTC
TRBD1	-	19	TRBV5-1	TRBJ1-3	CASSLVSGQGRPSGNTIYF	TGCGCCAGCAGCTTGGTATCGGGACAGGGGCGCCCCTCTGGAAACACCATATATTTT
-	-	12	TRBV28	TRBJ2-2	CASSLAHGELFF	TGTGCCAGCAGCCTAGCCCACGGGGAGCTGTTTTTT
-	-	15	TRBV6-5	TRBJ1-4	CASSLSHGPGEKLFF	TGTGCCAGCAGTCTGTCACATGGTCCGGGTGAAAAACTGTTTTTT
-	few	14	TRBV5-4	TRBJ1-2	CASRPREESYGYTF	TGTGCCAGCAGGCCTCGTGAGGAAAGCTATGGCTACACCTTC
TRBD1	-	14	TRBV19	TRBJ1-1	CASSTDRGYTEAFF	TGTGCCAGTAGTACGGACAGGGGTTACACTGAAGCTTTCTTT
TRBD1	-	15	TRBV5-1	TRBJ1-2	CASSLESRTGDGYTF	TGCGCCAGCAGCTTGGAGTCTAGGACAGGGGATGGCTACACCTTC
TRBD2	-	14	TRBV15	TRBJ2-7	CATSSFSGGYEQYF	TGTGCCACCAGCAGTTTTAGCGGGGGCTACGAGCAGTACTTC
TRBD1	-	16	TRBV5-1	TRBJ1-2	CASSFAGTGGAEGYTF	TGCGCCAGCAGCTTTGCCGGGACAGGGGGCGCAGAGGGCTACACCTTC
TRBD1	-	16	TRBV28	TRBJ1-1	CASSSRGGGSNTEAFF	TGTGCCAGCAGTTCACGAGGGGGCGGCTCGAACACTGAAGCTTTCTTT
-	-	12	TRBV28	TRBJ2-1	CASSFMGGRQFF	TGTGCCAGCAGTTTCATGGGTGGGAGACAGTTCTTC
-	-	15	TRBV28	TRBJ1-2	CASSFRAVSLTGYTF	TGTGCCAGCAGTTTCAGGGCAGTATCTCTAACTGGCTACACCTTC
TRBD1	-	14	TRBV7-9	TRBJ2-1	CASSGQGRQGEQFF	TGTGCCAGCAGTGGACAGGGCCGCCAGGGTGAGCAGTTCTTC
-	-	15	TRBV4-3	TRBJ1-4	CASSQAGTGDEKLFF	TGCGCCAGCAGCCAGGCCGGGACGGGAGATGAAAAACTGTTTTTT
-	few	17	TRBV10-3	TRBJ1-3	CAISESVLRGSGNTIYF	TGTGCCATCAGTGAGTCCGTCCTAAGGGGTTCTGGAAACACCATATATTTT
-	-	11	TRBV20-1	TRBJ2-5	CSAEAQETQYF	TGCAGTGCAGAGGCCCAAGAGACCCAGTACTTC
-	-	14	TRBV6-2/TRBV6-3	TRBJ2-7	CASSYSQGSYEQYF	TGTGCCAGCAGTTACTCTCAGGGCTCTTACGAGCAGTACTTC